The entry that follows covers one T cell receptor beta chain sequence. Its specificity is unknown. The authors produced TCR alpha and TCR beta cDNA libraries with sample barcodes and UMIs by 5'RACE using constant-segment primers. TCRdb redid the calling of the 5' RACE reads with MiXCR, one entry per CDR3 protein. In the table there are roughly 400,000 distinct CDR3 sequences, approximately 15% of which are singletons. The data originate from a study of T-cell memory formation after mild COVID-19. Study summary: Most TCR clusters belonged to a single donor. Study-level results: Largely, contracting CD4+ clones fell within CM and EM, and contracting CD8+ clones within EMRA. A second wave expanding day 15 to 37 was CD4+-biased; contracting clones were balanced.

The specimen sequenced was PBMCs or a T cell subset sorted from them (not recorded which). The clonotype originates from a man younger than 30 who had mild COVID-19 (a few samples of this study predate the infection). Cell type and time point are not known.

CDR3 loop: CASSLAGTGTSGYTF. CDR3 sequence (DNA): TGCGCCAGCAGCTTGGCCGGGACAGGGACGAGTGGCTACACCTTC. This sequence joins TRBV5-1 and TRBJ1-2; 9 nucleotides agree with TRBD1. Germline V lookup: CDR1 SGHRS, CDR2 YFSETQ. There are 15 residues in the CDR3. Trimming at V came to 0 bases and at J to 7 bases, leaving 7 bases not matched to a gene.